The source of this T cell receptor (beta chain) is a study of CD8+CD57+ T cells in acquired aplastic anemia. Study as a whole: DNA recovered from sorted CD4+ and CD8+ cells had a mean of about 3 ug.

This clonotype was seen at least ten times. Its target is not known. TCR beta VDJ and CDR3 profiling used genomic DNA as template. MiXCR, applied by TCRdb to the reads, yields one record per CDR3 protein. The sample lists some 220,000 distinct CDR3 sequences; around 32% were seen once. Study-level findings and limits: Roughly 27 sequences, all CD8+ CDR3, were shared between patients and controls.

The germline V gene encodes CDR1 MNHNS and CDR2 SASEGT. V shed 9 bases and J shed 0 bases, with 14 bases lying between them. This CDR3 comprises 14 residues. The sample consisted of sorted CD4+, CD8+, or CD8+CD57+ T cells (not recorded which) from PBMCs. The gene calls are TRBV6-1 and TRBJ1-2, with a tentative D call TRBD1 (5 bases). This sequence was found in a human donor in good health, serving as a control. CDR3 bases: TGTGCCAGTCTTCAACTGGGGGCTAACTATGGCTACACCTTC. Its protein product is CASLQLGANYGYTF.